The next 24 T cell receptor beta chains were all read from a single sample in a study of T cell repertoires in cytomegalovirus infection. Their antigen targets remain unknown. TCRdb recomputed calls from the reads with MiXCR, one row per CDR3 protein. The repertoire consists of approximately 1,000,000 distinct CDR3 sequences, with 30% to 40% occurring once and the leading ten covering 13%. The sample in question was cultured CD8+ T cells from PBMCs, obtained from culture after CMV antigen stimulation. Every receptor here comes from a human donor in good health (CMV status not recorded). Some clones in this sample may be carry-over from other donors' samples.

V usage is TRBV10-3 and J usage is TRBJ1-2, with 9 positions matching TRBD1. There are 17 residues in the CDR3. Germline loops: CDR1 ENHRY, CDR2 SYGVKD. The junction had 13 bases not matched to a gene; V was cut back by 6 bases and J by 2 bases. The CDR3 DNA sequence: TGTGCCATCAGAGGGGGCTCCCGCGACAGGGGGAACTATGGCTACACCTTC. As protein: CAIRGGSRDRGNYGYTF.

The chain carries TRBV12-3 or TRBV12-4 and TRBJ2-3; D may be TRBD1 (5 bases). V dropped 8 bases and J dropped 2 bases, with 14 bases sitting between them. The CDR3 is made up of 14 amino acids. The CDR3: CASVPQGFTDTQYF. The DNA for the CDR3 is TGTGCCAGCGTCCCTCAGGGTTTCACAGATACGCAGTATTTT.

V usage is TRBV28 and J usage is TRBJ2-1; TRBD1 agrees at 10 bases. In germline, CDR1 is MDHEN, CDR2 SYDVKM. V shed 5 bases, J shed 8 bases, and the junction held 6 bases outside the gene matches. This CDR3 contains 14 residues. The CDR3 region has the DNA TGTGCCAGCAGTACCCCGGGACAGGGGTATGAGCAGTTCTTC. Its translation is CASSTPGQGYEQFF.

This clonotype was recorded at least ten times. CDR3 residues: CASSPGGLAGVQYEQYF. The CDR3 DNA sequence: TGTGCCAGCAGTCCAGGTGGTCTAGCGGGGGTTCAGTACGAGCAGTACTTC. This chain joins TRBV27 and TRBJ2-7, with 10 bases matching TRBD2. V was clipped by 5 bases and J by 4 bases; unmatched bases: 14. CDR3 length: 17 amino acids. The germline V gene has CDR1 MNHEY and CDR2 SMNVEV (reference sequence).

This clonotype was seen a handful of times. The chain uses TRBV6-1 and TRBJ2-1; tentatively, D is TRBD1 (5 bases). Germline assignment: CDR1 MNHNS and CDR2 SASEGT. CDR3 length: 13 amino acids. Trimming pared 10 bases from V and 4 bases from J, leaving 14 bases between. The CDR3 coding sequence is TGTGCCATCCTCCTTGACAGTTACAATGAGCAGTTCTTC. This encodes CAILLDSYNEQFF.

J is TRBJ1-1 and V is TRBV3-1, with 9 positions matching TRBD1. Germline V gene data show CDR1 as LGHDT and CDR2 as YNNKEL (reference sequence). With V trimmed by 3 bases and J by 6 bases, 11 bases remained unmatched. There are 16 residues in the CDR3. CDR3 region: CASSHQPGQGVAEAFF. CDR3 nucleotides: TGTGCCAGCAGCCATCAGCCGGGACAGGGTGTCGCTGAAGCTTTCTTT.

In its sample, this clonotype was seen many times. This chain uses TRBV6-1 with TRBJ2-7, with 12 bases identical to TRBD1. This CDR3 contains 15 residues. V was pared by 6 bases and J by 4 bases, with 7 bases of the junction left unmatched. In germline, CDR1 is MNHNS, CDR2 SASEGT. CDR3: CASSLGQGAGYEQYV. The CDR3 coding sequence is TGTGCCAGCAGCTTGGGACAGGGGGCTGGGTACGAGCAGTACGTC.

This clonotype occurred many times. V gene TRBV7-2 combines with J gene TRBJ2-5; D remains unclear. The germline gives CDR1 SGHTA, CDR2 FQGNSA. CDR3 length equals 15 residues. V lost 3 bases and J 1 base, leaving 12 bases between the germline ends. The CDR3 DNA reads as TGTGCCAGCAGCTTTGGCCAACGACTCCAAGAGACCCAGTACTTC. Its protein is CASSFGQRLQETQYF.

This clonotype was detected a few times. V is TRBV27 and J is TRBJ1-4; 9 nucleotides line up with TRBD1. V lost 3 bases to trimming and J lost 7 bases; unmatched junction nucleotides: 3. The CDR3 runs to 14 residues. In germline, CDR1 is MNHEY, CDR2 SMNVEV (reference sequence). CDR3 residues: CASSLQQGAEKLFF. DNA of the CDR3: TGTGCCAGCAGTTTGCAACAGGGGGCTGAAAAACTGTTTTTT.

The chain uses TRBV5-6 and TRBJ2-5; TRBD1 might be the D (6 bases). Germline CDR1 SGHDT, CDR2 YYEEEE. This CDR3 is built from 14 residues. The V end was cut by 0 bases, the J end by 1 base, with 7 bases between. The CDR3 DNA reads TGTGCCAGCAGCTTGGGGGACATCCAAGAGACCCAGTACTTC. Encoded protein: CASSLGDIQETQYF.

The chain has TRBV12-3 or TRBV12-4 and TRBJ2-1; D not certain. This CDR3 spans 11 amino acids. V was trimmed by 8 bases and J by 9 bases, leaving 11 bases between them. CDR3 residues: CASGRTLEQFF. The CDR3 DNA reads TGTGCCAGCGGCCGGACCCTTGAGCAGTTCTTC.

In its sample, this clonotype was seen a few times. This chain connects TRBV9 to TRBJ2-5; TRBD1 matches 10 bases. Germline values: CDR1 SGDLS, CDR2 YYNGEE. This CDR3 contains 16 residues. The V and J ends lost 0 bases and 4 bases, in that order; junction bases with no gene match: 6. The CDR3 reads CASSVGGRDRGETQYF. The DNA of the CDR3 is TGTGCCAGCAGCGTAGGAGGCAGGGACAGGGGAGAGACCCAGTACTTC.

The rearrangement links TRBV27 to TRBJ1-4; D gene uncertain. Germline loops: CDR1 MNHEY, CDR2 SMNVEV (reference sequence). V gave up 2 bases and J gave up 7 bases, with 11 bases separating them. The CDR3 length is 14 residues. CDR3 sequence: CASSLRRGSEKLFF. The CDR3 nucleotides read TGTGCCAGCAGTTTAAGAAGAGGCAGTGAAAAACTGTTTTTT.

This clonotype was observed at least ten times. This chain connects TRBV5-4 to TRBJ1-2, with 7 bases matching TRBD1. The length of the CDR3 is 11 residues. CDR1 SGHNT and CDR2 YYREEE come from the germline V gene (reference sequence). J gave up 10 bases and V 2 bases, and 2 bases lay outside the gene matches. The CDR3 protein is CASSFDRDYTF. The CDR3 coding sequence is TGTGCCAGCAGCTTTGACAGGGACTACACCTTC.

This clonotype was observed many times. The chain carries TRBV7-9 and TRBJ2-4, with D perhaps matching TRBD1 or TRBD2 (5 bases each). V lost 5 bases to trimming and J lost 0 bases, with 11 bases between them. Per germline, CDR1 SEHNR and CDR2 FQNEAQ (reference sequence). The CDR3 consists of 15 residues. CDR3 in DNA: TGTGCCAGCAGCCCGCAGGGAGAAGCCAAAAACATTCAGTACTTC. It specifies CASSPQGEAKNIQYF.

This chain links TRBV28 with TRBJ2-3, with 9 positions matching TRBD2. V dropped 3 bases and J dropped 3; count of bases not matched to a gene: 10. CDR3 length: 17 residues. Germline CDR1 reads MDHEN; CDR2 reads SYDVKM. The CDR3 nucleotides read TGTGCCAGCAGTTTTACGGGTGGGACTAGCCCAACAGATACGCAGTATTTT. Amino acids: CASSFTGGTSPTDTQYF.

This clonotype was observed a handful of times. This chain connects TRBV4-1 to TRBJ1-2; D gene uncertain. This CDR3 has 15 residues. Germline loops: CDR1 MGHRA, CDR2 YSYEKL. Between the trimmed V and J ends, which lost 0 bases and 4 bases, there was a span of 12 bases. Here the CDR3 DNA reads TGCGCCAGCAGCCAAGATATGGGTTTAGCCTATGGCTACACCTTC. As protein: CASSQDMGLAYGYTF.

This chain uses TRBV6-6 with TRBJ1-1; D remains unclear. This CDR3 comprises 15 residues. Germline V gives CDR1 MNHNY, CDR2 SVGAGI (reference sequence). V lost 6 bases to trimming and J lost 1 base, with 15 bases between them. The CDR3 spells CASRRYGGQNTEAFF. The CDR3 DNA is TGTGCCAGCAGACGATACGGAGGGCAGAACACTGAAGCTTTCTTT.

The chain links TRBV29-1 to TRBJ1-1; D gene uncertain. Per germline, CDR1 SQVTM and CDR2 ANQGSEA. V lost 5 bases and J lost 1, with 5 bases in between. This CDR3 has 11 residues. The CDR3 DNA is TGCAGCGTTCCCAGGAACACTGAAGCTTTCTTT. The encoded protein is CSVPRNTEAFF.

A remark on this clonotype: A much larger clone sits a single nucleotide away, making a read error possible. The chain couples TRBV5-1 to TRBJ1-2, with TRBD1 matching over 8 bases. The V gene end was trimmed by 4 bases and the J gene end by 0 bases; junction bases not matched to a gene: 14. This CDR3 spans 18 amino acids. Germline loops: CDR1 SGHRS, CDR2 YFSETQ. The CDR3: CASSLSPGQDITNYGYTF. The DNA of the CDR3 is TGCGCCAGCAGCCTCAGCCCGGGACAGGACATCACTAACTATGGCTACACCTTC.

This clonotype was counted only a few times. This chain links TRBV6-2 or TRBV6-3 with TRBJ2-7; D unclear. V was shortened by 2 bases and J by 3 bases, with 8 bases between the two germline ends. The CDR3 is 13 amino acids. In germline, CDR1 is MNHEY, CDR2 SVGEGT. In DNA, the CDR3 is TGTGCCAGCAGTTACCCGGAAGACTACGAGCAGTACTTC. Its protein product is CASSYPEDYEQYF.

The genes are TRBV2 and TRBJ2-7; 7 bases align to TRBD2. Trimming removed 10 bases from V and 1 base from J; junction bases left unmatched: 10. The CDR3 is 14 amino acids. The V gene's germline CDR1 is SNHLY and CDR2 FYNNEI. The CDR3 sequence: CANKDPGGSYEQYF. CDR3 nucleotides: TGTGCCAACAAGGACCCGGGGGGTTCCTACGAGCAGTACTTC.

The gene calls are TRBV11-2 and TRBJ2-3; the D gene is possibly TRBD2 (6 bases). Looked up from germline, CDR1 is SGHAT and CDR2 is FQNNGV. V lost 11 bases and J 4 bases, leaving 19 bases between the germline ends. This CDR3 comprises 14 residues. In DNA form, the CDR3 reads TGTGCCGTACGGGTGCGGGGTCATGCAGATACGCAGTATTTT. Protein sequence: CAVRVRGHADTQYF.

The chain combines TRBV2 with TRBJ1-2; 9 bases are a match to TRBD1. Germline loops: CDR1 SNHLY, CDR2 FYNNEI. With 10 bases clipped from V and 7 bases from J, the junction kept 13 bases outside the gene matches. The length of the CDR3 is 14 residues. The DNA for the CDR3 is TGTGCCACCCATGCGGGGACAGGGTTGGTTGGCTACACCTTC. It yields the protein CATHAGTGLVGYTF.